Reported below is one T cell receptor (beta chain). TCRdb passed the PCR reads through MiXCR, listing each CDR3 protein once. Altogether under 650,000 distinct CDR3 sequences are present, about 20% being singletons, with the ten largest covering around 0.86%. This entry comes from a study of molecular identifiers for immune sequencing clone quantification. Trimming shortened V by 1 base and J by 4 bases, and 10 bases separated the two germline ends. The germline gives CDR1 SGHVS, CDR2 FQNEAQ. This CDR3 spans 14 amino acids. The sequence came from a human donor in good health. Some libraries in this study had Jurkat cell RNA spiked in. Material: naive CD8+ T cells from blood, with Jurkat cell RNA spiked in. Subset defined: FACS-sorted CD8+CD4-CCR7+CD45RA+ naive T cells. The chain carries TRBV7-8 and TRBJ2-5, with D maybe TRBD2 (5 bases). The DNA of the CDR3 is TGTGCCAGCAGCTTAGTCCCAGAGGGAGAGACCCAGTACTTC. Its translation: CASSLVPEGETQYF.